This entry lists 21 T cell receptor beta chains sequenced from one sample in a study of identical twins. Each CDR3 protein is one row after TCRdb ran MiXCR on the 5' RACE reads. In the table there are hundreds of thousands of distinct CDR3 sequences, roughly 18% of which are singletons. These same records also appear under a second study, on T cells expressing NK-cell markers.

Material for sequencing was PBMCs. The receptors stem from a woman between 18 and 29 years old in good health.

This clonotype was detected only a few times. The J gene is TRBJ2-7, the V gene TRBV27, with D possibly being TRBD2 (6 bases). The CDR3 runs to 14 residues. Germline values: CDR1 MNHEY, CDR2 SMNVEV (reference sequence). V was clipped by 3 bases and J by 7 bases, with 16 bases between them. CDR3 DNA: TGTGCCAGCAGTTTTCTCTCCCGGGACTCAGAGCAGTACTTC. Translated, it gives CASSFLSRDSEQYF.

The chain has TRBV6-2 or TRBV6-3 and TRBJ2-1; 8 bases fit TRBD2. Germline V gene lookup returns CDR1 MNHEY and CDR2 SVGEGT. V lost 6 bases, J lost 6 bases, and 1 base stayed unmatched. This CDR3 region has 12 residues. The CDR3 bases are TGTGCCAGCAGGCGGGAGGTCAATGAGCAGTTCTTC. The encoded protein is CASRREVNEQFF.

V usage is TRBV5-1 and J usage is TRBJ2-5; D is perhaps TRBD2 (5 bases). The ends were cut back, 0 bases at V and 4 bases at J, with 10 bases in the middle. This CDR3 has 14 residues. Germline V lookup: CDR1 SGHRS, CDR2 YFSETQ. The CDR3 DNA sequence: TGCGCCAGCAGCTTGGTTGCGGGTCCAGAGACCCAGTACTTC. Protein: CASSLVAGPETQYF.

This clonotype showed up just a few times. This chain connects TRBV5-5 to TRBJ2-1; no firm D call. Trimming pared 4 bases from V and 8 bases from J, leaving 13 bases between. The CDR3 runs to 13 residues. Germline V CDR1 and CDR2: SGHKS, YYEKEE (reference sequence). The CDR3 coding sequence is TGTGCCAGCAGCAGAAGTAGGTCCGATGAGCAGTTCTTC. Translated: CASSRSRSDEQFF. Filled out from reference TRBV5-5 and TRBJ2-1, the complete variable domain reads DAGVTQSPTHLIKTRGQQVTLRCSPISGHKSVSWYQQVLGQGPQFIFQYYEKEERGRGNFPDRFSARQFPNYSSELNVNALLLGDSALYLCASSRSRSDEQFFGPGTRLTVL.

Written as DNA, the CDR3 is TGCGCCAGCAGCCCCTTAACCCTGACAGGTGCAGGTGAAAAACTGTTTTTT. Translated: CASSPLTLTGAGEKLFF. V and J are TRBV5-1 and TRBJ1-4; a possible D gene is TRBD1 (6 bases). The CDR3 contains 17 residues. Trimming removed 4 bases at V and 7 bases at J, with 23 bases between. Germline V CDR1 and CDR2: SGHRS, YFSETQ. The complete variable domain, with remaining parts taken from reference TRBV5-1 and TRBJ1-4, reads KAGVTQTPRYLIKTRGQQVTLSCSPISGHRSVSWYQQTPGQGLQFLFEYFSETQRNKGNFPGRFSGRQFSNSRSEMNVSTLELGDSALYLCASSPLTLTGAGEKLFFGSGTQLSVL.

The sample holds a few counts of this clonotype. The chain carries TRBV11-2 and TRBJ2-1; weak D call: TRBD2 (5 bases). The V end lost 5 bases, the J end lost 8 bases, and 16 bases lay between the germline ends. This CDR3 has 14 residues. Germline values: CDR1 SGHAT, CDR2 FQNNGV. The CDR3 DNA sequence: TGTGCCAGCAGCCCCCTTCCCACTAGTCATGAGCAGTTCTTC. Translated, it gives CASSPLPTSHEQFF. Looking up the rest from reference TRBV11-2 and TRBJ2-1 gives the full variable domain: EAGVAQSPRYKIIEKRQSVAFWCNPISGHATLYWYQQILGQGPKLLIQFQNNGVVDDSQLPKDRFSAERLKGVDSTLKIQPAKLEDSAVYLCASSPLPTSHEQFFGPGTRLTVL.

The chain links TRBV5-1 to TRBJ2-7, with TRBD1 matching over 8 bases. Trimming cost V 2 bases and J 6 bases; bases outside gene matches: 7. CDR3 length: 14 amino acids. Germline V gene data show CDR1 as SGHRS and CDR2 as YFSETQ. The CDR3: CASSFDRGRGEQYF. The CDR3 bases are TGCGCCAGCAGCTTTGACAGGGGCCGAGGCGAGCAGTACTTC.

In its sample, this clonotype was seen many times. CDR3 nucleotide sequence: TGTGCCAGCAGCCTCAACTGGCGGGGATACACCTTC. Its protein is CASSLNWRGYTF. The rearrangement uses TRBV7-2 and TRBJ1-2; D is uncertain. This CDR3 spans 12 amino acids. Per germline, CDR1 SGHTA and CDR2 FQGNSA. V was shortened by 5 bases and J by 11 bases, with 15 bases between the two germline ends.

The chain uses TRBV12-3 or TRBV12-4 and TRBJ2-3; TRBD2 matches 9 bases. V lost 6 bases and J lost 5; bases outside the gene matches: 12. There are 16 residues in the CDR3. The CDR3 is CASRQGSGGPGDTQYF. In DNA form, the CDR3 reads TGTGCCAGCAGGCAGGGTAGCGGGGGACCCGGAGATACGCAGTATTTT.

This clonotype was found once. The rearrangement uses TRBV4-3 and TRBJ2-7; 10 nucleotides line up with TRBD2. The CDR3 spans 15 residues. V lost 3 bases and J lost 2; bases outside the gene matches: 4. Germline lookup yields CDR1 LGHNA and CDR2 YSLEER. The CDR3 nucleotides read TGCGCCAGCAGCCAGAGCGGGAGGGCCACCTACGAGCAGTACTTC. Translated: CASSQSGRATYEQYF.

The sample holds many counts of this clonotype. The chain uses TRBV7-9 and TRBJ2-1; 7 bases map to TRBD2. The CDR3 spans 16 residues. V trimming: 1 base; J trimming: 0 bases; junction bases outside the gene matches: 3. Germline CDR1 is SEHNR and CDR2 is FQNEAQ (reference sequence). This CDR3 is CASSLVASGSYNEQFF. CDR3 sequence (DNA): TGTGCCAGCAGCTTAGTGGCTAGCGGCTCCTACAATGAGCAGTTCTTC.

The rearrangement links TRBV24-1 to TRBJ2-2; D remains unclear. Trimming cost V 3 bases and J 1 base, with 8 bases left between them. Germline V CDR1 and CDR2: KGHDR, SFDVKD. The CDR3 consists of 15 residues. Here the CDR3 reads CATSDPQRNTGELFF. The CDR3 nucleotides read TGTGCCACCAGTGATCCGCAGCGGAACACCGGGGAGCTGTTTTTT.

This clonotype was seen once. The chain uses TRBV7-8 and TRBJ2-5; D is undetermined. The V and J ends lost 1 base and 7 bases respectively, with 16 bases between them. The germline V gene encodes CDR1 SGHVS and CDR2 FQNEAQ. The CDR3 spans 15 residues. Here the CDR3 reads CASSLDPTRRGTQYF. CDR3 DNA sequence: TGTGCCAGCAGCTTAGATCCAACTCGACGTGGGACCCAGTACTTC.

This clonotype was seen a few times. This rearrangement joins TRBV11-2 to TRBJ2-1; 7 positions match TRBD2. Looked up from germline, CDR1 is SGHAT and CDR2 is FQNNGV. Trimming cost V 1 base and J 1 base; bases outside gene matches: 4. The CDR3 loop spans 16 amino acids. Here the CDR3 DNA reads TGTGCCAGCAGCTTAGGGCTAGCGGAGTCCTACAATGAGCAGTTCTTC. Translation: CASSLGLAESYNEQFF. The variable domain in full, completed from reference TRBV11-2 and TRBJ2-1, reads EAGVAQSPRYKIIEKRQSVAFWCNPISGHATLYWYQQILGQGPKLLIQFQNNGVVDDSQLPKDRFSAERLKGVDSTLKIQPAKLEDSAVYLCASSLGLAESYNEQFFGPGTRLTVL.

The chain uses TRBV4-1 and TRBJ2-7; D uncertain. Trimming shortened V by 2 bases and J by 0 bases, and 11 bases separated the two germline ends. Germline CDR1 reads MGHRA; CDR2 reads YSYEKL. The CDR3 length is 15 residues. The CDR3 is CASSQLPLDSYEQYF. The CDR3 DNA sequence: TGCGCCAGCAGCCAACTCCCACTGGACTCCTACGAGCAGTACTTC.

This clonotype was observed a handful of times. The chain recombines TRBV7-6 with TRBJ1-1; D unclear. CDR3 length equals 13 residues. V dropped 1 base and J dropped 6 bases, with 9 bases sitting between them. From germline, CDR1 is SGHVS and CDR2 FNYEAQ. This chain's CDR3 is CASSLGAAAEAFF. Written as DNA, the CDR3 is TGTGCCAGCAGCTTAGGTGCGGCAGCTGAAGCTTTCTTT.

This clonotype was observed at least ten times. This sequence joins TRBV5-1 and TRBJ2-2, with D possibly matching TRBD2 (5 bases). Germline lookup yields CDR1 SGHRS and CDR2 YFSETQ. The CDR3 covers 16 residues. V lost 0 bases, J lost 0 bases, and 9 bases lay in between. CDR3 nucleotide sequence: TGCGCCAGCAGCTTGGTGGTAGCGTCGAACACCGGGGAGCTGTTTTTT. It codes for CASSLVVASNTGELFF.

In this sample, this clonotype turned up many times. This chain links TRBV12-3 or TRBV12-4 with TRBJ2-1; no firm D call. V was cut by 3 bases and J by 5 bases, with 11 bases left in between. The CDR3 is 14 residues long. The CDR3 DNA reads TGTGCCAGCAGTTTGTGGGTTTTAAACAATGAGCAGTTCTTC. The encoded protein is CASSLWVLNNEQFF.

Only a few counts were recorded for this clonotype. This chain joins TRBV7-8 and TRBJ1-4; D is ambiguous. CDR1 is SGHVS, CDR2 FQNEAQ, per germline. The CDR3 length is 15 residues. V was cut by 5 bases and J by 3 bases, with 13 bases left in between. In DNA form, the CDR3 reads TGTGCCAGCAGCCTTACACATCTGTCTAATGAAAAACTGTTTTTT. It yields the protein CASSLTHLSNEKLFF.

The chain uses TRBV9 and TRBJ2-5; tentatively, D is TRBD1 or TRBD2 (6 bases each). The germline V gene encodes CDR1 SGDLS and CDR2 YYNGEE. Trimming stripped 4 bases from V and 3 bases from J, with 16 bases between. The CDR3 is 15 residues long. The CDR3 loop is CASSPLGGVKETQYF. As DNA, the CDR3 is TGTGCCAGCAGCCCATTGGGGGGCGTTAAAGAGACCCAGTACTTC.

The chain links TRBV12-5 to TRBJ2-5; 7 bases fit TRBD1. The ends lost 5 bases at V and 7 bases at J; junction bases unmatched: 7. Germline values: CDR1 LGHNT, CDR2 FRNRAP. CDR3 length equals 13 residues. The CDR3 loop reads CASGPPSGGTQYF. Here the CDR3 DNA reads TGTGCTAGTGGTCCCCCCTCAGGGGGGACCCAGTACTTC.